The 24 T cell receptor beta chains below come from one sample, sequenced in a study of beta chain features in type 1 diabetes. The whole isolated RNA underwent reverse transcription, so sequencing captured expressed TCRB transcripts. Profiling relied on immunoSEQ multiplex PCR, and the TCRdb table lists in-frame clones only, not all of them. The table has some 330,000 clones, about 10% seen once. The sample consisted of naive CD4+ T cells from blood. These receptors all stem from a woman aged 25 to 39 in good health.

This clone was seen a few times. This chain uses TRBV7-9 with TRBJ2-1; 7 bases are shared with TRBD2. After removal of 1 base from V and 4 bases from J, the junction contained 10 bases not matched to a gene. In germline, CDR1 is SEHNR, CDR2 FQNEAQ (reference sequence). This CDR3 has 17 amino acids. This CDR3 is CASSLGVGGRGYNEQFF. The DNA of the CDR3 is TGTGCCAGCAGCTTAGGAGTTGGCGGGAGAGGGTACAATGAGCAGTTCTTC.

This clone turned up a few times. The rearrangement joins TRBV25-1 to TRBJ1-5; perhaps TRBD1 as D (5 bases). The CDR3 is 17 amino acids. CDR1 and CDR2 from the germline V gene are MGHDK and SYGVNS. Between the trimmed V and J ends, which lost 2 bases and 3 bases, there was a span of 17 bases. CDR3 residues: CASSENWGDGLNQPQHF. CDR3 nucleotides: TGTGCCAGCAGTGAAAATTGGGGGGACGGACTCAATCAGCCCCAGCATTTT. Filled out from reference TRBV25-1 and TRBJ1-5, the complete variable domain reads EADIYQTPRYLVIGTGKKITLECSQTMGHDKMYWYQQDPGMELHLIHYSYGVNSTEKGDLSSESTVSRIRTEHFPLTLESARPSHTSQYLCASSENWGDGLNQPQHFGDGTRLSIL.

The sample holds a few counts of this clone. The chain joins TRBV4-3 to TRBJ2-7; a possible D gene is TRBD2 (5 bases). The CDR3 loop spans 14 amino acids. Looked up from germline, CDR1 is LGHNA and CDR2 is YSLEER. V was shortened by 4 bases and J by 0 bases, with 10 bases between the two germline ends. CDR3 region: CASSLRLSSYEQYF. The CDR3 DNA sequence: TGCGCCAGCAGCCTAAGACTAAGCTCCTACGAGCAGTACTTC.

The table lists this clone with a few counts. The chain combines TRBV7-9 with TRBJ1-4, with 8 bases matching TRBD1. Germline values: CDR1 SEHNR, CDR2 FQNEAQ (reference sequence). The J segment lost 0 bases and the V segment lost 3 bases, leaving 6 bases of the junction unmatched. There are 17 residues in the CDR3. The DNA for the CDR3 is TGTGCCAGCAGCTTCGGACAGGGTATCACAACTAATGAAAAACTGTTTTTT. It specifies CASSFGQGITTNEKLFF.

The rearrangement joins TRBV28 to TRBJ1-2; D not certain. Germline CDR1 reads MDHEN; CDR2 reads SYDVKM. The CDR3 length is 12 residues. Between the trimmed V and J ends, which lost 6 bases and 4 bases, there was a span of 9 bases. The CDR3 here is CASRTDTYGYTF. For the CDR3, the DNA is TGTGCCAGCAGAACAGACACCTATGGCTACACCTTC.

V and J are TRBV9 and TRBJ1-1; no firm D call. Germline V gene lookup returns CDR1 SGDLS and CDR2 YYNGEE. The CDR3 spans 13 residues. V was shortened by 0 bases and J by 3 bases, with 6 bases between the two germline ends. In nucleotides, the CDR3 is TGTGCCAGCAGCGTAGCTATATACACTGAAGCTTTCTTT. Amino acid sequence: CASSVAIYTEAFF.

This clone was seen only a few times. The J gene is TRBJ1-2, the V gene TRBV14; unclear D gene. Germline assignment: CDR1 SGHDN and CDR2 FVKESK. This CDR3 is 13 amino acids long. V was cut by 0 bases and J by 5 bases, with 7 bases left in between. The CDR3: CASSQDNRYGYTF. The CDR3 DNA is TGTGCCAGCAGCCAAGATAACCGGTATGGCTACACCTTC.

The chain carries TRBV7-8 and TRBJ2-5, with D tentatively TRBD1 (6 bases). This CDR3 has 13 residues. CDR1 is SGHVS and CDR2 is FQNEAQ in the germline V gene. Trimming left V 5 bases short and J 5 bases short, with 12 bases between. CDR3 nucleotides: TGTGCCAGCAGCGAACACAGGGATGAGACCCAGTACTTC. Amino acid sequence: CASSEHRDETQYF.

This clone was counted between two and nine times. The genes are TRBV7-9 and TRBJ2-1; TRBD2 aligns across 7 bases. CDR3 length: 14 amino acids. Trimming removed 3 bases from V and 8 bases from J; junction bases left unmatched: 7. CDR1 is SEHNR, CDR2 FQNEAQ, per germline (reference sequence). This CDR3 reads CASSFSAGADEQFF. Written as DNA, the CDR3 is TGTGCCAGCAGCTTTTCGGCGGGAGCTGATGAGCAGTTCTTC.

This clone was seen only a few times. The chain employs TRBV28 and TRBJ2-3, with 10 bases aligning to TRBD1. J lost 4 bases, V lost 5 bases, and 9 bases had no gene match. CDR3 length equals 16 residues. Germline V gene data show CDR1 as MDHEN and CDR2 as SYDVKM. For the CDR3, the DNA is TGTGCCAGCAGTGTTCCGGGACAGGGGAGGGCAGATACGCAGTATTTT. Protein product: CASSVPGQGRADTQYF.

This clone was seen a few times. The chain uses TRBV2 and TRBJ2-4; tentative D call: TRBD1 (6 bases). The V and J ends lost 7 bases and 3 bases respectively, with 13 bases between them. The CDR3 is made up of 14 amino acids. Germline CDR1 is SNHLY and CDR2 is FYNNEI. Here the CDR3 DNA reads TGTGCCAGCATGAGGGGGTCGGGCAAAAACATTCAGTACTTC. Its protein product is CASMRGSGKNIQYF.

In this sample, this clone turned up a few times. CDR3 loop: CASTRTGGTEAFF. The CDR3 coding sequence is TGTGCCAGCACCCGGACAGGGGGCACTGAAGCTTTCTTT. The chain uses TRBV28 and TRBJ1-1; the match to TRBD1 covers 10 bases. CDR3 length: 13 residues. The V segment lost 7 bases and the J segment 4 bases; nucleotides outside the gene matches: 3. The germline V gene encodes CDR1 MDHEN and CDR2 SYDVKM.

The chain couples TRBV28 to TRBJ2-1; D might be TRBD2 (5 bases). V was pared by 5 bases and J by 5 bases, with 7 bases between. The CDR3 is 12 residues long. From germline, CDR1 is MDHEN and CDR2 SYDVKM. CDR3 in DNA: TGTGCCAGCAGTCTAGCTGACAATGAGCAGTTCTTC. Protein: CASSLADNEQFF.

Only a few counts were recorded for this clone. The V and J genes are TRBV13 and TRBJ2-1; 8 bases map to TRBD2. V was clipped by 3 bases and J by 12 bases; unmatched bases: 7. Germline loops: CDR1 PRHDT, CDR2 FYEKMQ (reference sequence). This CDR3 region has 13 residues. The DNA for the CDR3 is TGTGCCAGCAGCTTCCGGGAGGGTTTGGGGCAGTTCTTC. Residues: CASSFREGLGQFF. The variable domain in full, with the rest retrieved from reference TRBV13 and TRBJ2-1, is AAGVIQSPRHLIKEKRETATLKCYPIPRHDTVYWYQQGPGQDPQFLISFYEKMQSDKGSIPDRFSAQQFSDYHSELNMSSLELGDSALYFCASSFREGLGQFFGPGTRLTVL.

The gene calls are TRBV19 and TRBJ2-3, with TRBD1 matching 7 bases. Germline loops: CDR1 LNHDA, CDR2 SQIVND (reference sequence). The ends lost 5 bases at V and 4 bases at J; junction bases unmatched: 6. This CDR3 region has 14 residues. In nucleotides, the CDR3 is TGTGCCAGTAGTCGCCAGGGGGTCCCAGATACGCAGTATTTT. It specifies CASSRQGVPDTQYF.

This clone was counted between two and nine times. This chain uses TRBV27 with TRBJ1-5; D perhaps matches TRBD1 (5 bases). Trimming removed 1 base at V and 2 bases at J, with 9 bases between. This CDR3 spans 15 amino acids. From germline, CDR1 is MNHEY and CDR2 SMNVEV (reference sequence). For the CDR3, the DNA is TGTGCCAGCAGTTTATGGGGGGGTGGCAATCAGCCCCAGCATTTT. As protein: CASSLWGGGNQPQHF.

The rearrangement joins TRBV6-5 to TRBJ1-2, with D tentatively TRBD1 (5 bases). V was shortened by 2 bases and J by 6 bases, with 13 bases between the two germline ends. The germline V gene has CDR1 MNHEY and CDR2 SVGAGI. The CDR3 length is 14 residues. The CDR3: CASSYRQGLNGYTF. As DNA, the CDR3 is TGTGCCAGCAGTTACCGCCAGGGACTGAATGGCTACACCTTC.

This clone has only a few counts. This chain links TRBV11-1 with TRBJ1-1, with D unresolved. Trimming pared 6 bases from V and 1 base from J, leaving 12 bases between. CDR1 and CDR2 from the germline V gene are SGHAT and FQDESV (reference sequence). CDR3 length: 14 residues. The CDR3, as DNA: TGTGCCAGCAGTAACAGCTTTCGGAACACTGAAGCTTTCTTT. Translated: CASSNSFRNTEAFF. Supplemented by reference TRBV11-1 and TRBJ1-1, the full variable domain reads EAEVAQSPRYKITEKSQAVAFWCDPISGHATLYWYRQILGQGPELLVQFQDESVVDDSQLPKDRFSAERLKGVDSTLKIQPAELGDSAMYLCASSNSFRNTEAFFGQGTRLTVV.

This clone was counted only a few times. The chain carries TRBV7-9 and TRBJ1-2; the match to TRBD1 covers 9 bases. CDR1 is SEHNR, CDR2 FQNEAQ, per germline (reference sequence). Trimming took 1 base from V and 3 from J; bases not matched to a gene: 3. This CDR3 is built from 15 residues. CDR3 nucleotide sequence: TGTGCCAGCAGCTTAGTACAGGGGGCCGACTATGGCTACACCTTC. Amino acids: CASSLVQGADYGYTF.

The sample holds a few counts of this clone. This CDR3 reads CSVDLSGANVLTF. The DNA for the CDR3 is TGCAGCGTTGATTTATCTGGGGCCAACGTCCTGACTTTC. V and J are TRBV29-1 and TRBJ2-6; D uncertain. V was pared by 3 bases and J by 1 base, with 4 bases between. CDR1 is SQVTM, CDR2 ANQGSEA, per germline. The length of the CDR3 is 13 residues.

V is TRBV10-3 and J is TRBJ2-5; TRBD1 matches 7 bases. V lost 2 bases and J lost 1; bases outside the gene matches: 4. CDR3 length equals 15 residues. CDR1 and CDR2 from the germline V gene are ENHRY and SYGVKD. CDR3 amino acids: CAISEPGQPQETQYF. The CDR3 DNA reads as TGTGCCATCAGTGAGCCGGGACAGCCCCAAGAGACCCAGTACTTC.

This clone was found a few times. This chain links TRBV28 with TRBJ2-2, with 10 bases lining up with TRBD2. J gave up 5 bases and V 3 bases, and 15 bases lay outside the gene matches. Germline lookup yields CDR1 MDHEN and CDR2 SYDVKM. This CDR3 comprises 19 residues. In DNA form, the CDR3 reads TGTGCCAGCAGTTTCCTGGCTAGCGGGAGCGCCCGGGGGACCGGGGAGCTGTTTTTT. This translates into CASSFLASGSARGTGELFF. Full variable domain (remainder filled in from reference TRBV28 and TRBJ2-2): DVKVTQSSRYLVKRTGEKVFLECVQDMDHENMFWYRQDPGLGLRLIYFSYDVKMKEKGDIPEGYSVSREKKERFSLILESASTNQTSMYLCASSFLASGSARGTGELFFGEGSRLTVL.

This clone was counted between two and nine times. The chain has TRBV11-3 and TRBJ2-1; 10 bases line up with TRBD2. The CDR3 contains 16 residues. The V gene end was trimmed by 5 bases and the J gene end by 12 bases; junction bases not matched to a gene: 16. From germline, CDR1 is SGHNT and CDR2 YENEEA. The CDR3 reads CASSGRVAGGINAQFF. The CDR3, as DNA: TGTGCCAGCAGCGGCAGGGTAGCGGGAGGCATAAACGCGCAGTTCTTC.

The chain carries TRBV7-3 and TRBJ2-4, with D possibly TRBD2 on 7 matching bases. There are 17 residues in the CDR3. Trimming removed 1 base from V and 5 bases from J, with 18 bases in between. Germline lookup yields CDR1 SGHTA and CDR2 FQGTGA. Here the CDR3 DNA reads TGTGCCAGCAGCTTAAGCGGGGGCGGGACGGGGGAAAACATTCAGTACTTC. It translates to CASSLSGGGTGENIQYF.